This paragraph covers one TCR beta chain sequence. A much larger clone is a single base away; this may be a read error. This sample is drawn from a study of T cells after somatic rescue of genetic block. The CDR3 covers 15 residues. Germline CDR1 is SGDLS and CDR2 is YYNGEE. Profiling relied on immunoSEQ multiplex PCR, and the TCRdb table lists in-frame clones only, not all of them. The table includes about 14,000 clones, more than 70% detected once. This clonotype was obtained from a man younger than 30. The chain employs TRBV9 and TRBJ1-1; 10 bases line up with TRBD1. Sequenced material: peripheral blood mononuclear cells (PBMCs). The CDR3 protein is CASSDWDRGGTEVFF. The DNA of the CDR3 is TGTGCCAGCAGCGACTGGGACAGGGGAGGAACTGAAGTTTTCTTT.